This is a list of T cell receptor beta chains from one sample in a study of tumor and adjacent non-tumor tissue in lung cancer. In TCRdb, the multiplex PCR reads were re-called with MiXCR into one record per CDR3 protein. The sample includes approximately 100,000 distinct CDR3 sequences, about 63% of them seen just once. Sample: distant non-tumor lung tissue. These receptors were taken from a man in his sixties with non-small cell lung cancer. Both conserved end residues are part of each CDR3. Each record gives: clone size, J gene, D gene, V gene, CDR3 DNA, CDR3 protein. D genes are given only for firm matches. Rows give clone size only sometimes, using once, few, many, or a class for an expanded clone.

clone_size: many
j_call: TRBJ2-5
d_call: TRBD1
v_call: TRBV20-1
cdr3_nt: TGCAGTGGTATTAGAACGACAGGGACCCAAGAGACCCAGTACTTC
cdr3_aa: CSGIRTTGTQETQYF

clone_size: -
j_call: TRBJ1-4
d_call: -
v_call: TRBV11-2
cdr3_nt: TGTGCCAGCAGTCCATGGAATGACAGGAGTGAAAAATTGTTTTTT
cdr3_aa: CASSPWNDRSEKLFF

clone_size: many
j_call: TRBJ1-5
d_call: TRBD1
v_call: TRBV29-1
cdr3_nt: TGCAGCGTAGTGACAGGGGCCGGACCTAGCAATCAGCCCCAGCATTTT
cdr3_aa: CSVVTGAGPSNQPQHF

clone_size: -
j_call: TRBJ1-2
d_call: -
v_call: TRBV12-3/TRBV12-4
cdr3_nt: TGTGCCAACAGTCCTCAATTGGGGATTGGCTACACCTTC
cdr3_aa: CANSPQLGIGYTF

clone_size: few
j_call: TRBJ1-5
d_call: -
v_call: TRBV20-1
cdr3_nt: TGCAGTGCTAGAGAGAATCTTCGTGGCTCCGATCAGCCCCAGCATTTT
cdr3_aa: CSARENLRGSDQPQHF

clone_size: -
j_call: TRBJ1-3
d_call: -
v_call: TRBV6-6
cdr3_nt: TGTGCCAGCAGTTACTCGGGCGCCAGCTCTGGAAACACCATATATTTT
cdr3_aa: CASSYSGASSGNTIYF

clone_size: -
j_call: TRBJ2-1
d_call: TRBD1
v_call: TRBV20-1
cdr3_nt: TGCAGTGCTCAACAGGGGAGTACAGCCGGGAATGAGCAGTTCTTC
cdr3_aa: CSAQQGSTAGNEQFF

clone_size: -
j_call: TRBJ2-3
d_call: TRBD1
v_call: TRBV20-1
cdr3_nt: TGCAGTGCTACTTCGGGGACAGGGGGGGATACGCAGTATTTT
cdr3_aa: CSATSGTGGDTQYF

clone_size: few
j_call: TRBJ2-3
d_call: -
v_call: TRBV25-1
cdr3_nt: TGTGCCAGCAGGGGGAGCGGAGGGCGGTCAGATACGCAGTATTTT
cdr3_aa: CASRGSGGRSDTQYF

clone_size: -
j_call: TRBJ2-7
d_call: -
v_call: TRBV20-1
cdr3_nt: TGCAATGCTAGAGCCCCAATAACTTACGAGCAGTACTTC
cdr3_aa: CNARAPITYEQYF

clone_size: -
j_call: TRBJ2-5
d_call: -
v_call: TRBV25-1
cdr3_nt: TGTGCCAGCAGTAACCCAACACGGGATGGCGGGACCCAGTACTTC
cdr3_aa: CASSNPTRDGGTQYF

clone_size: -
j_call: TRBJ1-2
d_call: -
v_call: TRBV29-1
cdr3_nt: TGCATAGCGGACCGGGCCGGCAATGTCTACACCTTC
cdr3_aa: CIADRAGNVYTF

clone_size: many
j_call: TRBJ2-7
d_call: -
v_call: TRBV28
cdr3_nt: TGTGCCAGCAGTTTATCGGGACTGATGACCTACGAGCAGTACTTC
cdr3_aa: CASSLSGLMTYEQYF

clone_size: -
j_call: TRBJ2-2
d_call: -
v_call: TRBV11-1
cdr3_nt: TGTGCCAGCAGTTCCTGGAGGAGCGGGGAGCTGTTTTTT
cdr3_aa: CASSSWRSGELFF

clone_size: many
j_call: TRBJ1-4
d_call: -
v_call: TRBV4-1
cdr3_nt: TGCGCCAGCAGCCAAGATGCAGGGCTGGGGGCAAATGAAAAACTGTTTTTT
cdr3_aa: CASSQDAGLGANEKLFF

clone_size: -
j_call: TRBJ1-1
d_call: -
v_call: TRBV6-5
cdr3_nt: TGTGCAACCCGCTTCAGTGCCACTGAAGCTTTCTTT
cdr3_aa: CATRFSATEAFF

clone_size: many
j_call: TRBJ2-3
d_call: TRBD2
v_call: TRBV29-1
cdr3_nt: TGCAGCGTTGACGGTGGACTAGCGGGAGGAGATACGCAGTATTTT
cdr3_aa: CSVDGGLAGGDTQYF

clone_size: many
j_call: TRBJ1-1
d_call: -
v_call: TRBV29-1
cdr3_nt: TGCAGCGCCCAGTTCGGGGACATGAACACTGAAGCTTTCTTT
cdr3_aa: CSAQFGDMNTEAFF

clone_size: -
j_call: TRBJ1-6
d_call: TRBD1
v_call: TRBV19
cdr3_nt: TGTGCCATTAGTATTACCGGGACAGTCTATAATTCACCCCTCCACTTT
cdr3_aa: CAISITGTVYNSPLHF

clone_size: -
j_call: TRBJ1-5
d_call: TRBD1
v_call: TRBV15
cdr3_nt: TGTGCCACCAGCAGAGCTTATGAGACAGGGAATCAGCCCCAGCATTTT
cdr3_aa: CATSRAYETGNQPQHF